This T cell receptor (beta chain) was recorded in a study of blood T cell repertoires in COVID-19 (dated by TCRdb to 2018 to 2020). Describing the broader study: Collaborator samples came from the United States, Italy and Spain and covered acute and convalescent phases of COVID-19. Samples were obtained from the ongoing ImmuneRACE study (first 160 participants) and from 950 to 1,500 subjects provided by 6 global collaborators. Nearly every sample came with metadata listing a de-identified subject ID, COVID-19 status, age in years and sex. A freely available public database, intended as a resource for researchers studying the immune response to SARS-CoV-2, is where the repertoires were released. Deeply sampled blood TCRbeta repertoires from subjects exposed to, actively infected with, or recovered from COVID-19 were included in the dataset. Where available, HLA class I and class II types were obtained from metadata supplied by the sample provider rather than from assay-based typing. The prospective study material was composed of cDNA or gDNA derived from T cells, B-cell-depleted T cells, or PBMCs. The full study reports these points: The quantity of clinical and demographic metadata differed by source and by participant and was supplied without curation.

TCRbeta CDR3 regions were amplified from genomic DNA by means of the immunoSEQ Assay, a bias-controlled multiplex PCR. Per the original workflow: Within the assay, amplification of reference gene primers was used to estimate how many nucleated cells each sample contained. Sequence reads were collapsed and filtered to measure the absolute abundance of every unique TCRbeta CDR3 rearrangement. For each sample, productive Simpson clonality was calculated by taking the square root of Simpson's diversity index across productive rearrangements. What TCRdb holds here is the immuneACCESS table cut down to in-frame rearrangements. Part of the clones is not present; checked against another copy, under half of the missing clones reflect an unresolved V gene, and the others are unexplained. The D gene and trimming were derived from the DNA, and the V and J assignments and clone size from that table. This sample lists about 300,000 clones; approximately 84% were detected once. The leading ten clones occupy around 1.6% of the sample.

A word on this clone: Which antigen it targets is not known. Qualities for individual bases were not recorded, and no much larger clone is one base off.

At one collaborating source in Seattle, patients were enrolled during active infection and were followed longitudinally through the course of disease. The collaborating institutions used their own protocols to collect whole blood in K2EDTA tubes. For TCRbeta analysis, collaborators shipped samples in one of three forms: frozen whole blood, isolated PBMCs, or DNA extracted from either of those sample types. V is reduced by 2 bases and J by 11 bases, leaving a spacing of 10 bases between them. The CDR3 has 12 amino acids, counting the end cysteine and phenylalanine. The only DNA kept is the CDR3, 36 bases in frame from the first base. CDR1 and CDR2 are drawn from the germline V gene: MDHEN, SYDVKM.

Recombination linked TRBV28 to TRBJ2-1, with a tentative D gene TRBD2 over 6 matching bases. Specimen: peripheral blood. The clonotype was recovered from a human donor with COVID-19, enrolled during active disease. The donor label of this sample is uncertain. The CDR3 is CASSLAGTQQFF. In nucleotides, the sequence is TGTGCCAGCAGTTTAGCGGGAACGCAGCAGTTCTTC. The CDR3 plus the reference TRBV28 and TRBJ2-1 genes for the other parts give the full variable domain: DVKVTQSSRYLVKRTGEKVFLECVQDMDHENMFWYRQDPGLGLRLIYFSYDVKMKEKGDIPEGYSVSREKKERFSLILESASTNQTSMYLCASSLAGTQQFFGPGTRLTVL.